What follows describes a single T cell receptor (beta chain). The data were obtained in a study of blood T cell repertoires in COVID-19. Overall study context: Sample material is recorded as cDNA or gDNA derived from T cells, B-cell-depleted T cells, or PBMCs.

In the original analysis: Nucleated cell number was recorded as an estimate derived from reference gene primer amplification. TCRdb keeps only in-frame clones here, not all; method: immunoSEQ multiplex PCR. V and J calls and clone size are given by that table; D and trimming were obtained from the DNA. Of more than 250,000 clones listed, roughly 85% are singletons. Germline lookup yields CDR1 SQVTM and CDR2 ANQGSEA. The CDR3 extends over 13 amino acids. Trimming at V came to 5 bases and at J to 6 bases, leaving 6 bases not matched to a gene. Researchers sorted participants into cohorts using their self-reported clinical history. Exposed enrollees encountered a COVID-19 case at some point within 2 weeks before study entry.

The V gene is TRBV29-1, the J gene TRBJ2-3, with 9 bases aligning to TRBD2. This sequence originates from a man aged 40-55 years who had been exposed to COVID-19. Sequenced sample: PBMCs or T cells enriched from blood (not recorded which). CDR3 nucleotides: TGCAGCGTTAGGCTAGCGGGAAGGGATACGCAGTATTTT. It encodes CSVRLAGRDTQYF.